This TCR beta chain is from a study of radiotherapy plus CTLA-4 blockade in lung cancer. A remark on this clone: Its antigen is currently unknown.

Profiling relied on immunoSEQ multiplex PCR, and the TCRdb table lists in-frame clones only, not all of them. The sample lists more than 40,000 clones, around 86% seen once, with approximately 3.6% in the top ten. Trimming stripped 2 bases from V and 0 bases from J, with 16 bases between. Germline CDR1 is SGHVS and CDR2 is FNYEAQ. This CDR3 has 17 residues. The study, taken as a whole, reports: How blood T cell clones changed early, along with interferon-beta, reportedly forecast response best.

Source: peripheral blood, taken from a patient treated with radiotherapy plus ipilimumab. The V gene is TRBV7-6, the J gene TRBJ2-5; D might be TRBD2 (5 bases). This receptor was identified in a human donor with non-small cell lung cancer who had stable disease on radiotherapy plus ipilimumab. The CDR3 loop is CASSLLTRALHQETQYF. In DNA form, the CDR3 reads TGTGCCAGCAGCTTACTAACGAGGGCCTTACACCAAGAGACCCAGTACTTC. Drawing the rest from reference TRBV7-6 and TRBJ2-5, the complete variable domain is GAGVSQSPRYKVTKRGQDVALRCDPISGHVSLYWYRQALGQGPEFLTYFNYEAQQDKSGLPNDRFSAERPEGSISTLTIQRTEQRDSAMYRCASSLLTRALHQETQYFGPGTRLLVL.